This paragraph covers one T cell receptor beta chain sequence. RNA was extracted with the RNeasy kit, and a quantity of roughly 0.5 to 1 ug was reverse transcribed using random hexamers. Coverage of TCR beta CDR3 amplification by immunoSEQ multiplex PCR extended to 54 Vbeta and 13 Jbeta. TCRdb analysed the immunoSEQ multiplex PCR reads with MiXCR anew, one entry per CDR3 protein. The repertoire holds 95,000 to 150,000 distinct CDR3 sequences, with 90% to 95% as singletons. Sequencing of TCR beta was undertaken in CD8+ and CD4+ T cells derived from blood. Matched for age and sex, the controls were healthy donors. TEMRA cells were FACS-enriched and CD8+ and CD4+ T cells negatively isolated. This CDR3 is 14 amino acids long. V lost 1 base and J lost 2, with 9 bases in between. Germline lookup yields CDR1 SGHRS and CDR2 YFSETQ. The sample belongs to a study of CD8 T cells in Susac syndrome.

The sample consisted of CD4+ T cells from PBMCs. This sequence originates from a human donor in good health. The V gene is TRBV5-1, the J gene TRBJ2-5; the D call may be TRBD1 or TRBD2 (5 bases each). CDR3 in DNA: TGCGCCAGCAGCTTGTTTGGGGGTCAAGAGACCCAGTACTTC. Its protein product is CASSLFGGQETQYF.